The rows below give T cell receptor beta chains drawn from one sample of a study of OX40 agonist ivuxolimab in advanced cancers. TCRdb's table, derived via immunoSEQ multiplex PCR, lists solely in-frame clones and lacks some. The table lists around 77,000 clones, around 91% of them singletons, with 0.94% in the top ten. The sequencing here drew on CD4+ or CD8+ T cells sorted from blood, taken in a trial of the OX40 agonist ivuxolimab. These receptors all stem from an adult with an advanced solid tumor such as melanoma, head and neck, liver or kidney cancer. Each CDR3 is given with its conserved first and last residue. D genes are given only for firm matches.

>TRBV5-1|TRBJ2-1|.
TGCGCCAGCAGCTCCTATGCGCGGGGCAACAATGAGCAGTTCTTC
CASSSYARGNNEQFF
>TRBV5-5|TRBJ1-1|.
TGTGCCAGCAGCCCGGAGCGGGCGGATTTGAACACTGAAGCTTTCTTT
CASSPERADLNTEAFF
>TRBV19|TRBJ1-5|.
TGTGCCAGTAGTATTGGAGGTCTCCGGACACGGAGTCAGCCCCAGCATTTT
CASSIGGLRTRSQPQHF
>TRBV5-5|TRBJ2-2|TRBD2
TGTGCCAGCAGCCCGAATAGCGGGGGCACCGGGGAGCTGTTTTTT
CASSPNSGGTGELFF
>TRBV5-1|TRBJ1-1|.
TGTGCCAGCAGCTTGGGACGGCGGGGCACTGAAGCTTTCTTT
CASSLGRRGTEAFF
>TRBV5-4|TRBJ2-7|TRBD1
TGTGCCAGCAGCGTGGGACAGATACCCTACGAGCAGTACTTC
CASSVGQIPYEQYF
>TRBV2|TRBJ2-1|TRBD1
TGTGCCAGCAGCGGGGACAGGGGGCTTAATGAGCAGTTCTTC
CASSGDRGLNEQFF
>TRBV2|TRBJ1-2|TRBD1
TGTGCCAGCAGTCCGCCTGAACAGGGGGCGTGGGGCTACACCTTC
CASSPPEQGAWGYTF
>TRBV6-1|TRBJ2-7|.
TGCGCCAGCGGCGCCGGGACGTTAAAGAAAGAGCAGTACTTC
CASGAGTLKKEQYF
>TRBV2|TRBJ1-6|.
TGTGCCAGCAGTGGCCCGGGGATTAGGGGTAATTCACCCCTCCACTTT
CASSGPGIRGNSPLHF
>TRBV19|TRBJ2-3|.
TGTGCCAGTAGTCCGGGACCCAAGGTTCCCCCAGATACGCAGTATTTT
CASSPGPKVPPDTQYF